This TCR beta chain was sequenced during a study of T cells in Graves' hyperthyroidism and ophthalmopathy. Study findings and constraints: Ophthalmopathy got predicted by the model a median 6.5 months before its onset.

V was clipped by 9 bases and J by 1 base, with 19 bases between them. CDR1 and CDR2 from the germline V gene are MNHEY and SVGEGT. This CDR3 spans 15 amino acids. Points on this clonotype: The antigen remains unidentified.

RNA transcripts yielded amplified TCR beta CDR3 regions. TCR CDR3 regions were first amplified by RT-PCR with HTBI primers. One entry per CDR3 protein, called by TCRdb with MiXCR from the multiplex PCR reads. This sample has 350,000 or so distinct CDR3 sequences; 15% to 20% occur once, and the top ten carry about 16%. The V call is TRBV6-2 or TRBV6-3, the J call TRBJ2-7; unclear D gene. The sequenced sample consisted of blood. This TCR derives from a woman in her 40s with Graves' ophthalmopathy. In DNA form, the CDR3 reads TGTGCCAGTAGTCCCTTTTTGGGAAAATCCTACGAGCAGTACTTC. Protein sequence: CASSPFLGKSYEQYF.